These 5 T cell receptor beta chains share one sample of origin, sequenced in a study of CD8+CD57+ T cells in acquired aplastic anemia. Genomic DNA acted as the template from which TCR beta VDJ combination and CDR3 sequence profiling were carried out. TCRdb re-derived calls from the reads in MiXCR, one entry per CDR3 protein. Among around 400,000 distinct CDR3 sequences listed, around 68% were seen once. Sequenced: sorted CD4+, CD8+, or CD8+CD57+ T cells (not recorded which) from PBMCs. Receptor source: a human donor in good health, serving as a control.

This clonotype was counted many times. The chain has TRBV3-1 and TRBJ2-5; the D gene is possibly TRBD1 (6 bases). Trimming pared 4 bases from V and 5 bases from J, leaving 11 bases between. The germline CDR1 and CDR2 sequences are LGHDT and YNNKEL (reference sequence). This CDR3 is built from 13 residues. The CDR3, as DNA: TGTGCCAGCAGCCTTAGGGGGATGGAGACCCAGTACTTC. It translates to CASSLRGMETQYF.

In its sample, this clonotype was seen many times. J is TRBJ2-5 and V is TRBV7-6, with unresolved D. CDR1 SGHVS and CDR2 FNYEAQ come from the germline V gene. The V and J ends lost 0 bases and 5 bases respectively, with 13 bases between them. The CDR3 loop spans 15 amino acids. This chain's CDR3 is CASSLAAAIGETQYF. For the CDR3, the DNA is TGTGCCAGCAGCTTAGCGGCGGCCATAGGGGAGACCCAGTACTTC.

In the case of this clonotype: Here the CDR3 omits its conserved ending phenylalanine or tryptophan, so a read error is the likely source. Because the CDR3's place on the DNA is in doubt, the DNA is left out and the CDR3 is given as listed by TCRdb. This chain uses TRBV2 with TRBJ2-5; the table gives TRBD2 as D, unverified against the DNA. Including both end residues, the CDR3 is 14 amino acids long. Germline assignment: CDR1 SNHLY and CDR2 FYNNEI. CDR3 region: CTSSVSGGPEAFFL.

Remarks on this clonotype: One end of the junction varies from germline; a read error may be responsible. This chain uses TRBV9 with TRBJ1-2; no reliable D call. Per germline, CDR1 SGDLS and CDR2 YYNGEE. This CDR3 comprises 13 residues. The CDR3 here is CASSLPAGAGYTF. CDR3 coding DNA: TGTGCCAGCAGCCTCCCGGCGGGTGCTGGCTATACCTTC.

With regard to this clonotype: Compared with germline, one end of the junction differs, possibly owing to a read error. The chain is built from TRBV7-3 and TRBJ2-7; D may be TRBD1 (6 bases). This CDR3 region has 14 residues. Per the germline V gene, CDR1 is SGHTA and CDR2 is FQGTGA. The DNA for the CDR3 is TGTGCCACCAGCAGAGAGCGCCGGGACACGCAGGAGCACTTC. Translation gives CATSRERRDTQEHF.